Reported below is one T cell receptor beta chain. Its cognate antigen is unknown. Looked up from germline, CDR1 is ENHRY and CDR2 is SYGVKD. J gave up 3 bases and V 5 bases, and 5 bases lay outside the gene matches. This CDR3 spans 14 amino acids. This entry is derived from a study of cytomegalovirus exposure and HLA in healthy donors. Findings and caveats of the study: Some segments of the V type, notably TRBV6-2 and TRBV6-3, were excluded as indistinguishable.

Both 60 Vbeta primers and 13 Jbeta primers went into the PCR. The data were produced by immunoSEQ multiplex PCR, yet TCRdb's version contains in-frame clones alone and is incomplete. The profile shows about 110,000 clones, approximately 78% of them singletons. Donors counted as nominally healthy when sampled, yet unrecorded immune exposures were likely. The TCR sequence derives from a middle-aged woman in good health and CMV-seropositive. The sequenced material came from PBMCs. The chain combines TRBV10-3 with TRBJ1-1, with 8 bases fitting TRBD1. In DNA form, the CDR3 reads TGTGCCATCAGTATCAGGGGGCGCGACACTGAAGCTTTCTTT. As protein: CAISIRGRDTEAFF.